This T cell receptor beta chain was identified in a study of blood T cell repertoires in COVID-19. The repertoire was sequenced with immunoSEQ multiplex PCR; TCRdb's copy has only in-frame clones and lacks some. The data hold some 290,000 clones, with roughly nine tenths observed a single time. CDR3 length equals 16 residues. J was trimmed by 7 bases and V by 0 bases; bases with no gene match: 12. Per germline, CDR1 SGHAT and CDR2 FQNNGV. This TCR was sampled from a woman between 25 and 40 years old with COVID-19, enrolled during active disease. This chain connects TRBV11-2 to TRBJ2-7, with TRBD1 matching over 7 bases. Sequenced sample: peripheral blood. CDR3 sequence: CASSLDYRDRAREQYF. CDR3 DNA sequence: TGTGCCAGCAGCTTAGATTACCGGGACAGAGCTAGGGAGCAGTACTTC.